Below, 7 T cell receptor beta chains from the same sample are listed, as sequenced in a study of blood T cells in healthy people across ages. Through a sample-barcoded 5' primer and a J-beta primer mix, a second PCR was run for roughly 6 to 11 cycles. TCRdb itself ran the 5' RACE reads through MiXCR, one entry per CDR3 protein. Among about 1,400,000 distinct CDR3 sequences listed, 35% to 45% were seen once. The sample taken for sequencing was blood. All receptors derive from a woman under 30 in good health.

The rearrangement uses TRBV5-1 and TRBJ2-1; TRBD1 matches 8 bases. Germline trimming cut 4 bases from V and 0 bases from J; bases unmatched to any gene: 9. CDR1 and CDR2 (germline): SGHRS, YFSETQ. The length of the CDR3 is 17 residues. The DNA of the CDR3 is TGCGCCAGCAGCCACGGGACAGGTGGAAGCTCCTACAATGAGCAGTTCTTC. Its translation is CASSHGTGGSSYNEQFF.

This clonotype was observed a few times. V usage is TRBV20-1 and J usage is TRBJ2-1; 7 nucleotides align to TRBD1. The CDR3 is made up of 14 amino acids. CDR1 DFQATT and CDR2 SNEGSKA come from the germline V gene (reference sequence). CDR3 nucleotide sequence: TGCAGGGCCAGACAGGGCAACTTTAACAATGAGCAGTTCTTC. It translates to CRARQGNFNNEQFF.

This chain uses TRBV9 with TRBJ1-4, with 7 nucleotides matching TRBD1. Germline CDR1 reads SGDLS; CDR2 reads YYNGEE. Trimming removed 3 bases from V and 7 bases from J; junction bases left unmatched: 9. This CDR3 is 15 amino acids long. The CDR3 DNA sequence: TGTGCCAGCAGCGAGGATGACAGGGTCGGTGAAAAACTGTTTTTT. Its translation: CASSEDDRVGEKLFF.

The chain combines TRBV9 with TRBJ2-3, with unresolved D. V was clipped by 5 bases and J by 4 bases, with 14 bases between them. CDR3 length: 14 amino acids. Germline V gene lookup returns CDR1 SGDLS and CDR2 YYNGEE. CDR3 in DNA: TGTGCCAGCAGGGGCGGAGAACCGGCAGATACGCAGTATTTT. This encodes CASRGGEPADTQYF.

This clonotype has a handful of counts. This chain uses TRBV20-1 with TRBJ2-1; D is unclear. The CDR3 has 14 residues. Trimming pared 0 bases from V and 5 bases from J, leaving 11 bases between. Germline V CDR1 and CDR2: DFQATT, SNEGSKA (reference sequence). The DNA for the CDR3 is TGCAGTGCTAGAGATCAAACTTGGGACAATGAGCAGTTCTTC. Protein product: CSARDQTWDNEQFF.

This clonotype came up a few times. The chain carries TRBV20-1 and TRBJ2-5; 7 bases map to TRBD2. J lost 0 bases, V lost 6 bases, and 4 bases had no gene match. The CDR3 extends over 13 amino acids. Germline values: CDR1 DFQATT, CDR2 SNEGSKA (reference sequence). This CDR3 reads CSARGGNQETQYF. As DNA, the CDR3 is TGCAGTGCCCGCGGGGGAAACCAAGAGACCCAGTACTTC.

The table lists this clonotype with a few counts. The rearrangement joins TRBV20-1 to TRBJ2-1, with TRBD1 matching 7 bases. Germline V gives CDR1 DFQATT, CDR2 SNEGSKA (reference sequence). V was pared by 3 bases and J by 6 bases, with 11 bases of the junction left unmatched. The CDR3 spans 15 residues. CDR3 sequence (DNA): TGCAGTGCTAGCCCCTCCGGGACAGACTCCAATGAGCAGTTCTTC. It yields the protein CSASPSGTDSNEQFF.